This entry describes one TCR beta chain. Cohorts were determined from participant-reported clinical history. Before being deemed recovered, Cohort 3 donors had two negative PCRs, clearance, or symptom resolution. These data belong to a study of blood T cell repertoires in COVID-19. About the research overall: The cDNA or gDNA used as material had been derived from T cells, B-cell-depleted T cells, or PBMCs.

In the original workflow: Reference gene primer amplification gave nucleated cell count estimates. Sequenced by immunoSEQ multiplex PCR; TCRdb stores in-frame clones only, minus some. V and J calls and clone size are those listed in that table; D and trimming were worked out from the DNA. The table records 310,000 or so clones, around 91% of them present only once. The CDR3 totals 18 residues. Germline CDR1 SNHLY, CDR2 FYNNEI. Trimming took 6 bases from V and 4 from J; bases not matched to a gene: 16. The chain combines TRBV2 with TRBJ2-1, with TRBD2 identical over 9 bases. This TCR derives from a woman in her thirties or forties who had recovered from COVID-19. Material: PBMCs or T cells enriched from blood (not recorded which). The DNA of the CDR3 is TGTGCCAGCAGGAAGCGGGAGGCACTAATGGACTCGTACAATGAGCAGTTCTTC. Translating gives CASRKREALMDSYNEQFF.